The 29 T cell receptor beta chains reported below all come from one sample, sequenced in a study of shared clonotypes between healthy human individuals. Clones were sequenced by immunoSEQ multiplex PCR, and TCRdb holds only the in-frame ones, with some missing. The table lists 85,000 to 100,000 clones, roughly two thirds of them singletons. Specimen: memory CD8+ T cells sorted from blood. The subset here: CD45RO+ cells pooled with CCR7-negative TemRA cells. The receptors stem from a man aged 25-45 years in good health.

This clone was recorded once. The V and J genes are TRBV11-2 and TRBJ1-1; 9 bases map to TRBD1. The V segment lost 5 bases and the J segment 4 bases; nucleotides outside the gene matches: 5. Germline CDR1 reads SGHAT; CDR2 reads FQNNGV. This CDR3 is built from 14 residues. The CDR3, as DNA: TGTGCCAGCAGCATGACAGGGGGGGCCACTGAAGCTTTCTTT. This gives the protein CASSMTGGATEAFF.

The J gene is TRBJ2-3, the V gene TRBV4-3; TRBD2 matches at 7 bases. Losses at the gene ends were 3 bases for V and 6 bases for J; bases not matched to a gene: 3. CDR1 is LGHNA, CDR2 YSLEER, per germline. The CDR3 runs to 13 residues. The CDR3 protein is CASSQALADTQYF. CDR3 DNA: TGCGCCAGCAGCCAGGCACTAGCGGATACGCAGTATTTT.

The V and J genes are TRBV9 and TRBJ1-2; no clear D gene. The length of the CDR3 is 14 residues. In germline, CDR1 is SGDLS, CDR2 YYNGEE. V dropped 4 bases and J dropped 3 bases, with 13 bases sitting between them. CDR3 DNA: TGTGCCAGCAGCCCTGACAACAGACACTATGGCTACACCTTC. It yields the protein CASSPDNRHYGYTF. Full variable domain (remainder filled in from reference TRBV9 and TRBJ1-2): DSGVTQTPKHLITATGQRVTLRCSPRSGDLSVYWYQQSLDQGLQFLIQYYNGEERAKGNILERFSAQQFPDLHSELNLSSLELGDSALYFCASSPDNRHYGYTFGSGTRLTVV.

This clone was seen only once. This chain joins TRBV12-5 and TRBJ2-5; D not certain. From germline, CDR1 is LGHNT and CDR2 FRNRAP. V was clipped by 1 base and J by 5 bases, with 2 bases between them. This CDR3 has 11 residues. The CDR3 sequence: CASGLGETQYF. In nucleotides, the CDR3 is TGTGCTAGTGGTTTGGGTGAGACCCAGTACTTC.

The chain has TRBV10-3 and TRBJ2-6, with 9 bases aligning to TRBD1. Germline CDR1 reads ENHRY; CDR2 reads SYGVKD. J was trimmed by 2 bases and V by 3 bases; bases with no gene match: 8. The CDR3 has 18 residues. Written as DNA, the CDR3 is TGTGCCATCAGTGACCCGGGACAGGGACTAACTGGGGCCAACGTCCTGACTTTC. Translating it yields CAISDPGQGLTGANVLTF.

This clone turned up a few times. An end of the junction does not agree with germline; a read error may underlie this. This sequence joins TRBV6-5 and TRBJ2-1; D not certain. From germline, CDR1 is MNHEY and CDR2 SVGAGI. The CDR3 is 11 amino acids. Written as DNA, the CDR3 is TGTGCCAGCAATTACTACAATGAGCAGTTCTTC. Translated, it gives CASNYYNEQFF.

The chain is built from TRBV4-1 and TRBJ1-4, with D perhaps TRBD1 (5 bases). The CDR3 runs 16 residues. Germline assignment: CDR1 MGHRA and CDR2 YSYEKL. V was pared by 0 bases and J by 7 bases, with 15 bases between. CDR3 sequence reads: CASSQDFGTQGEKLFF. The CDR3 region has the DNA TGCGCCAGCAGCCAAGATTTTGGGACCCAGGGTGAAAAACTGTTTTTT.

About this clone itself: Relative to the germline gene, one junction end is altered; a read error may explain this. The chain employs TRBV25-1 and TRBJ2-1, with 8 bases identical to TRBD2. The V gene's germline CDR1 is MGHDK and CDR2 SYGVNS. The CDR3 is made up of 15 amino acids. This chain's CDR3 is CASSEGSGKSNEQFF. In DNA, the CDR3 is TGTGCCAGTAGTGAGGGTAGCGGGAAAAGTAATGAGCAGTTCTTC.

The chain has TRBV25-1 and TRBJ2-7; 9 positions match TRBD1. Germline CDR1 and CDR2: MGHDK and SYGVNS. The J segment lost 3 bases and the V segment lost 3 bases, leaving 6 bases of the junction unmatched. CDR3 length equals 15 residues. CDR3 bases: TGTGCCAGCAGTGAGAACAGGGGGCACCTCTACGAGCAGTACTTC. This gives the protein CASSENRGHLYEQYF.

There are many counts of this clone. The chain uses TRBV2 and TRBJ2-1, with TRBD2 matching over 9 bases. V trimming: 8 bases; J trimming: 6 bases; junction bases outside the gene matches: 14. Germline CDR1 is SNHLY and CDR2 is FYNNEI. The CDR3 extends over 16 amino acids. CDR3 in DNA: TGTGCCAGCGGTTCGTTGGTGGGCGGGAGGGCCAATGAGCAGTTCTTC. Translating it yields CASGSLVGGRANEQFF.

The V call is TRBV4-3, the J call TRBJ1-3, with no clear D. Per germline, CDR1 LGHNA and CDR2 YSLEER. Trimming stripped 0 bases from V and 0 bases from J, with 9 bases between. CDR3 size: 16 residues. CDR3 in amino acids: CASSQDGWGSGNTIYF. The CDR3 bases are TGCGCCAGCAGCCAAGATGGTTGGGGCTCTGGAAACACCATATATTTT.

The gene calls are TRBV6-5 and TRBJ2-7; 7 positions match TRBD1. Looked up from germline, CDR1 is MNHEY and CDR2 is SVGAGI. V lost 6 bases to trimming and J lost 6 bases; unmatched junction nucleotides: 11. This CDR3 is 14 amino acids long. In DNA form, the CDR3 reads TGTGCCAGCAGAACTGACAGGGTTACGTCCGAGCAGTACTTC. Protein product: CASRTDRVTSEQYF.

This clone has just a few counts. At the DNA level, this CDR3 is encoded by other sequences in the same sample as well. This chain links TRBV18 with TRBJ2-5, with D perhaps TRBD1 or TRBD2 (6 bases each). Trimming removed 2 bases at V and 3 bases at J, with 13 bases between. The CDR3 has 15 amino acids. Germline V gene data show CDR1 as KGHSH and CDR2 as LQKENI. The CDR3 bases are TGTGCCAGCTCACCAACGGGGGCTGCCAAAGAGACCCAGTACTTC. Translating it yields CASSPTGAAKETQYF.

The chain links TRBV21-1 to TRBJ1-4. TRBV21-1 is noted as a pseudogene. This CDR3 comprises 12 residues. Here the CDR3 reads CASSKDGGTVFF. The CDR3 region has the DNA TGTGCCAGCAGCAAAGATGGGGGTACGGTGTTTTTT.

The chain carries TRBV7-2 and TRBJ2-7; 7 bases are a match to TRBD2. Per the germline V gene, CDR1 is SGHTA and CDR2 is FQGNSA. V shed 2 bases, J shed 2 bases, and the junction held 3 bases outside the gene matches. The CDR3 covers 14 residues. As DNA, the CDR3 is TGTGCCAGCAGCTTAAGGGAGGGCCCCTACGAGCAGTACTTC. Translation gives CASSLREGPYEQYF.

The J gene is TRBJ2-1, the V gene TRBV6-6; 7 positions agree with TRBD1. Looked up from germline, CDR1 is MNHNY and CDR2 is SVGAGI (reference sequence). V lost 4 bases to trimming and J lost 6 bases; unmatched junction nucleotides: 6. The CDR3 runs 14 residues. The CDR3 sequence is CASSSSTGRNEQFF. The CDR3 region has the DNA TGTGCCAGCAGTTCATCGACAGGGCGCAATGAGCAGTTCTTC.

This rearrangement joins TRBV19 to TRBJ2-2; 11 bases map to TRBD2. The CDR3 covers 19 residues. Germline lookup yields CDR1 LNHDA and CDR2 SQIVND (reference sequence). V dropped 4 bases and J dropped 0; count of bases not matched to a gene: 10. The CDR3 loop reads CASSKLGLAGGANTGELFF. As DNA, the CDR3 is TGTGCCAGTAGTAAATTAGGCCTAGCGGGAGGCGCGAACACCGGGGAGCTGTTTTTT. Complete variable domain (other parts from reference TRBV19 and TRBJ2-2): DGGITQSPKYLFRKEGQNVTLSCEQNLNHDAMYWYRQDPGQGLRLIYYSQIVNDFQKGDIAEGYSVSREKKESFPLTVTSAQKNPTAFYLCASSKLGLAGGANTGELFFGEGSRLTVL.

The chain has TRBV28 and TRBJ2-1; D not certain. Per the germline V gene, CDR1 is MDHEN and CDR2 is SYDVKM. V lost 10 bases and J lost 6, with 19 bases in between. The CDR3 totals 14 residues. The CDR3 loop is CATVRMRRGNEQFF. The CDR3, as DNA: TGTGCCACCGTCAGAATGAGGCGAGGCAATGAGCAGTTCTTC. The variable domain in full, completed from reference TRBV28 and TRBJ2-1, reads DVKVTQSSRYLVKRTGEKVFLECVQDMDHENMFWYRQDPGLGLRLIYFSYDVKMKEKGDIPEGYSVSREKKERFSLILESASTNQTSMYLCATVRMRRGNEQFFGPGTRLTVL.

J is TRBJ2-7 and V is TRBV28, with TRBD2 as a possible D gene (5 bases). This CDR3 region has 13 residues. The V gene lost 8 bases and the J gene lost 0 bases, with 11 bases spanning the gap. The germline gives CDR1 MDHEN, CDR2 SYDVKM. The CDR3 bases are TGTGCCAGCGGGAGCGGCAGCTCCTACGAGCAGTACTTC. Its protein product is CASGSGSSYEQYF. Variable domain in full (rest from reference TRBV28 and TRBJ2-7): DVKVTQSSRYLVKRTGEKVFLECVQDMDHENMFWYRQDPGLGLRLIYFSYDVKMKEKGDIPEGYSVSREKKERFSLILESASTNQTSMYLCASGSGSSYEQYFGPGTRLTVT.

This chain links TRBV5-1 with TRBJ2-1; weak D call: TRBD2 (6 bases). V was clipped by 4 bases and J by 4 bases, with 18 bases between them. This CDR3 comprises 16 residues. CDR1 SGHRS and CDR2 YFSETQ come from the germline V gene. The CDR3 spells CASSSDSGGSYNEQFF. As DNA, the CDR3 is TGCGCCAGCAGCAGCGATAGCGGCGGGTCATACAATGAGCAGTTCTTC.

The rearrangement uses TRBV7-9 and TRBJ1-5, with 7 bases that match TRBD1. Germline CDR1 is SEHNR and CDR2 is FQNEAQ (reference sequence). The trim removed 0 bases at V and 4 bases at J, leaving 6 bases unmatched. The CDR3 consists of 16 residues. The CDR3 DNA is TGTGCCAGCAGCTTAGCGCGGGCAGGGGGTAATCAGCCCCAGCATTTT. This gives the protein CASSLARAGGNQPQHF.

With respect to this clone: At the DNA level, this CDR3 is encoded by other sequences in the same sample as well. The chain couples TRBV6-6 to TRBJ2-7; the D is unclear. Looked up from germline, CDR1 is MNHNY and CDR2 is SVGAGI (reference sequence). Trimming left V 0 bases short and J 2 bases short, with 2 bases between. CDR3 length: 12 amino acids. The chain's CDR3 is CASSYSPYEQYF. The CDR3 DNA sequence: TGTGCCAGCAGTTACTCGCCCTACGAGCAGTACTTC.

The chain carries TRBV18 and TRBJ2-7; D could derive from TRBD1 or TRBD2 (7 bases each). V lost 3 bases and J lost 6, with 30 bases in between. This CDR3 has 19 residues. CDR1 and CDR2 (germline): KGHSH, LQKENI. The CDR3 coding sequence is TGTGCCAGCTCACCCAGGGGGGGGGCGGGCTCAGGGTGCCCTACCGAGCAGTACTTC. Protein product: CASSPRGGAGSGCPTEQYF.

The V gene is TRBV4-3, the J gene TRBJ2-1; D might be TRBD2 (5 bases). Looked up from germline, CDR1 is LGHNA and CDR2 is YSLEER. The CDR3 is made up of 17 amino acids. Between the trimmed V and J ends, which lost 0 bases and 3 bases, there was a span of 15 bases. The CDR3 nucleotides read TGCGCCAGCAGCCAAGAGGTCCCGGGAAGGAACTACAATGAGCAGTTCTTC. Its translation is CASSQEVPGRNYNEQFF.

The V and J genes are TRBV5-6 and TRBJ1-2; weak D call: TRBD1 (5 bases). The germline V and J ends were trimmed by 2 bases and 2 bases, with 10 bases remaining between them. This CDR3 is 14 amino acids long. Germline-derived CDR1 and CDR2 are SGHDT and YYEEEE. CDR3 in amino acids: CASSLGGANYGYTF. CDR3 nucleotides: TGTGCCAGCAGCTTAGGAGGGGCCAACTATGGCTACACCTTC.

This clone appeared many times. The rearrangement joins TRBV11-2 to TRBJ2-1; 13 bases line up with TRBD2. V was clipped by 5 bases and J by 7 bases; unmatched bases: 5. The CDR3 spans 15 residues. Germline V gene lookup returns CDR1 SGHAT and CDR2 FQNNGV. The CDR3 nucleotides are TGTGCCAGCAGCCTACTAGCGGGAGGGCCAAATGAGCAGTTCTTC. Protein product: CASSLLAGGPNEQFF.

There are many counts of this clone. J is TRBJ2-7 and V is TRBV6-5; tentative D call: TRBD1 (6 bases). The CDR3 has 15 residues. CDR1 and CDR2 (germline): MNHEY, SVGAGI. V gave up 2 bases and J gave up 0 bases, with 11 bases separating them. The CDR3 is CASSYGTGISYEQYF. CDR3 coding DNA: TGTGCCAGCAGTTACGGTACAGGGATCTCCTACGAGCAGTACTTC.

The V and J genes are TRBV14 and TRBJ2-1; 9 bases fit TRBD2. The V gene's germline CDR1 is SGHDN and CDR2 FVKESK. The trim removed 4 bases at V and 0 bases at J, leaving 7 bases unmatched. The CDR3 is 17 amino acids. Here the CDR3 DNA reads TGTGCCAGCAGCCCAGAAGGCGGGAGGGGCTCCTACAATGAGCAGTTCTTC. Translated: CASSPEGGRGSYNEQFF.

The chain uses TRBV10-1 and TRBJ2-7; D gene ambiguous. This CDR3 contains 13 residues. The germline V gene has CDR1 WNHNN and CDR2 SYGVQD (reference sequence). V lost 4 bases and J lost 0, with 7 bases in between. The CDR3 bases are TGCGCCAGCAGTGCGCCGGACTCCTACGAGCAGTACTTC. Encoded protein: CASSAPDSYEQYF.